Only one count was recorded for the clone carrying this T cell receptor (beta chain). Its antigen is undetermined. The authors ran the assay at deep level. Sequenced by immunoSEQ multiplex PCR; TCRdb stores in-frame clones only, minus some. The sample includes a few million clones, around nine tenths of them seen just once. The data derive from a study of shared clonotypes between healthy human individuals. Study conclusions and caveats: Around 5% was the fraction of naive CD4 clonotypes found shared across a handful of donors.

The trim removed 4 bases at V and 4 bases at J, leaving 11 bases unmatched. From germline, CDR1 is SGDLS and CDR2 YYNGEE. CDR3 length: 16 residues. The sequenced sample was naive CD4+ T cells sorted from blood. Subset here: CD45RA+ positively selected. This clonotype was obtained from a young man in good health. The chain links TRBV9 to TRBJ1-3, with TRBD1 identical over 7 bases. CDR3 coding DNA: TGTGCCAGCAGCTCACTGACAGGGAAATCCGGAAACACCATATATTTT. This gives the protein CASSSLTGKSGNTIYF. Together with reference TRBV9 and TRBJ1-3, the CDR3 gives the full variable domain: DSGVTQTPKHLITATGQRVTLRCSPRSGDLSVYWYQQSLDQGLQFLIQYYNGEERAKGNILERFSAQQFPDLHSELNLSSLELGDSALYFCASSSLTGKSGNTIYFGEGSWLTVV.